This T cell receptor (beta chain) derives from a study of blood T cell repertoires in COVID-19. Study information: Acute and convalescent COVID-19 samples came from the United States, Italy and Spain. The cDNA or gDNA used as material had been derived from T cells, B-cell-depleted T cells, or PBMCs.

Per the authors' pipeline: Estimation of nucleated cell counts relied on the amplification of reference gene primers. Sequencing was performed with immunoSEQ multiplex PCR; in TCRdb, only in-frame clones are kept and a portion is missing. V, J and clone size reflect that table, while D and trimming were determined from the DNA. The top ten hold under 7.5% of the sample, which has about 190,000 clones, over 80% seen once. CDR1 and CDR2 from the germline V gene are MNHEY and SVGAGI. The CDR3 covers 13 residues. The V end lost 7 bases, the J end lost 4 bases, and 8 bases lay between the germline ends. The sample consisted of peripheral blood. The chain carries TRBV6-5 and TRBJ1-6; D is unresolved. This TCR was recovered from a woman between 40 and 55 years old with acute or convalescent COVID-19. CDR3 loop: CASTENYNSPLHF. Here the CDR3 DNA reads TGTGCCAGCACCGAGAATTATAATTCACCCCTCCACTTT.